These T cell receptor beta chains were read from a single sample in a study of control samples from healthy donors and cancer patients. Method: immunoSEQ multiplex PCR; TCRdb's copy keeps in-frame clones and lacks some. The data contain 35,000 to 50,000 clones, about 87% of them singletons. Sequencing used PBMCs. These receptors were collected from a woman aged 55-75 years with lung cancer. Each CDR3 is given with its conserved first and last residue. A D gene is named only where the DNA matches it firmly. The size of a clone is reported for some rows only, either as once, few or many, or as a class for expanded clones.

d_call,v_call,j_call,clone_size,cdr3_nt,cdr3_aa
TRBD2,TRBV9,TRBJ2-1,NA,TGTGCCAGCAGCGTTACCGGGGCTGGGTCTAGCGGGAGCCGGTTCGATGAGCAGTTCTTC,CASSVTGAGSSGSRFDEQFF
NA,TRBV12-3/TRBV12-4,TRBJ1-2,few,TGTGCCAGCAGGCCCGGGGAGGGAGCGGGCTACACCTTC,CASRPGEGAGYTF
TRBD2,TRBV30,TRBJ2-1,NA,TGTGCCTGGAGCACTCGGACTAGAATCTCCTACAATGAGCAGTTCTTC,CAWSTRTRISYNEQFF
NA,TRBV18,TRBJ1-1,NA,TGTGCCAGCTCAACGGTGGTGAACACTGAAGCTTTCTTT,CASSTVVNTEAFF
TRBD1,TRBV4-2,TRBJ1-6,NA,TGTGCCAGCAGCCAATCGACAGGGAGCCATTCACCCCTCCACTTT,CASSQSTGSHSPLHF
NA,TRBV7-2,TRBJ1-1,NA,TGTGCCAGCAGCTCACAGGGCTTTCGGACTGAAGCTTTCTTT,CASSSQGFRTEAFF
NA,TRBV30,TRBJ1-2,NA,TGTGCCTGGAGTTTTCGCGGCGATCCTAACTATGGCTACACCTTC,CAWSFRGDPNYGYTF
NA,TRBV19,TRBJ1-3,NA,TGTGCCAGTAGTGACCCACGGGGGTTAGGAAACACCATATATTTT,CASSDPRGLGNTIYF
NA,TRBV11-2,TRBJ2-7,NA,TGTGCCAGCAGCTTAGGGGCTGGAAACTACGAGCAGTACTTC,CASSLGAGNYEQYF
NA,TRBV11-1,TRBJ1-1,NA,TGTGCCAGCAGCCGATCAAAGGCCTCCCTGAATGAAGCTTTCTTT,CASSRSKASLNEAFF
NA,TRBV18,TRBJ1-2,NA,TGTGCCAGCTCACCACCGGGGAACTATGGCTACACCTTC,CASSPPGNYGYTF
TRBD1,TRBV15,TRBJ1-1,few,TGTGCCACCAGCAGCGGGACAGGGGGAAGGCAGGGAGCTTTCTTT,CATSSGTGGRQGAFF
NA,TRBV15,TRBJ1-1,NA,TGTGCCACCAGCAGAGATGGGAAAGATGGTGCTTTCTTT,CATSRDGKDGAFF
NA,TRBV29-1,TRBJ2-7,NA,TGCAGCGTCTCGGACAGAGGCGAGCAGTACTTC,CSVSDRGEQYF
NA,TRBV6-2/TRBV6-3,TRBJ2-3,NA,TGTGCCAGCAGTTACAATGTAAGGAAGATCACAGATACGCAGTATTTT,CASSYNVRKITDTQYF
TRBD1,TRBV18,TRBJ1-5,once,TGTGCCAGCTCACCGGACAGGGTGAGCAATCAGCCCCAGCATTTT,CASSPDRVSNQPQHF
TRBD1,TRBV2,TRBJ2-3,few,TGTGCCAGCACCCAGGACAGGGAGTACACAGATACGCAGTATTTT,CASTQDREYTDTQYF
NA,TRBV5-1,TRBJ1-1,NA,TGCGCCAGCAGCCTGGTAGCAGAGAAGGCTGAAGCTTTCTTT,CASSLVAEKAEAFF
TRBD1,TRBV18,TRBJ1-2,NA,TGTGCCAGCTCACCTGGGACAGGGGCTGGCTATGGCTACACCTTC,CASSPGTGAGYGYTF
NA,TRBV24-1,TRBJ1-1,NA,TGTGCCACCAGTGATTTGTCTCTCAGGGCATCAGAGGACACTGAAGCTTTCTTT,CATSDLSLRASEDTEAFF
NA,TRBV19,TRBJ1-2,once,TGTGCCAGTAGTCGATTAGTGACAGACGGTTATGGCTACACCTTC,CASSRLVTDGYGYTF
TRBD2,TRBV5-1,TRBJ2-3,NA,TGCGCCAGCAGCTTGGACAGCGGGATCAATTCAGATACGCAGTATTTT,CASSLDSGINSDTQYF
NA,TRBV5-4,TRBJ2-7,NA,TGTGCCAGCAGCTTTATGTACGAGCAGTACTTC,CASSFMYEQYF
NA,TRBV19,TRBJ1-5,NA,TGTGCCAGTAGTAGGAGGACAGTCAATCAGCCCCAGCATTTT,CASSRRTVNQPQHF
NA,TRBV5-6,TRBJ1-1,NA,TGTGCCAGCAGCCTCCCGGGTTCTGAAGCTTTCTTT,CASSLPGSEAFF
TRBD2,TRBV28,TRBJ2-5,NA,TGTGCCAGCAGTTTGACTAGCGATCTAGAGACCCAGTACTTC,CASSLTSDLETQYF
TRBD1,TRBV12-5,TRBJ1-5,NA,TGTGCTAGTGGTTTGACAGGGGGCGGGAATCAGCCCCAGCATTTT,CASGLTGGGNQPQHF
TRBD1,TRBV11-3,TRBJ2-1,NA,TGTGCCAGCAGCTCACGACAGGGGATCTACAATGAGCAGTTCTTC,CASSSRQGIYNEQFF
NA,TRBV18,TRBJ2-1,NA,TGTGCCAGCTCACCAGACAGGGAGCAGTTCTTC,CASSPDREQFF
TRBD2,TRBV7-2,TRBJ2-7,NA,TGTGCCAGCAGCCCCAACCGAGGGAGGGTCTCCTACGAGCAGTACTTC,CASSPNRGRVSYEQYF
NA,TRBV6-5,TRBJ2-2,NA,TGTGCCAGCAGACCCTTGAAGGGCGCCGGGGAGCTGTTTTTT,CASRPLKGAGELFF
NA,TRBV4-2,TRBJ2-7,NA,TGTGCCAGCAGCCCCGGGGAAGACGAGCAGTACTTC,CASSPGEDEQYF
TRBD1,TRBV7-3,TRBJ2-3,NA,TGTGCCAGCAGCGCGACAGGGGGCGCAGATACGCAGTATTTT,CASSATGGADTQYF
NA,TRBV28,TRBJ2-5,NA,TGTGCCAGCAGTGGGGACATCCAAGAGACCCAGTACTTC,CASSGDIQETQYF
NA,TRBV12-3/TRBV12-4,TRBJ1-2,NA,TGTGCCAGCAGTCCTACCCCCGCGGGTGGCTACACCTTC,CASSPTPAGGYTF
TRBD2,TRBV10-3,TRBJ2-7,NA,TGTGCCATCGGGGTCCTAGCGGTCAATTACGAGCAGTACTTC,CAIGVLAVNYEQYF
TRBD1,TRBV6-5,TRBJ1-2,NA,TGTGCCAGCAGTTACTTGACAGGGGAAGGCTACACCTTC,CASSYLTGEGYTF
TRBD2,TRBV4-3,TRBJ2-1,NA,TGCGCCAGCAGCAGAGGCGGGACTAGGGACAATGAGCAGTTCTTC,CASSRGGTRDNEQFF
NA,TRBV5-4,TRBJ1-2,NA,TGTGCCAGCAGCCCCTTTTGGACTCTAACCTATGGCTACACCTTC,CASSPFWTLTYGYTF
NA,TRBV27,TRBJ1-4,NA,TGTGCCAGCACTCCGTCGAACCGGGGCCACGGTGGTGAAAAACTGTTTTTT,CASTPSNRGHGGEKLFF
NA,TRBV27,TRBJ1-2,NA,TGTGCCAGCAGTTTCTGGGGCGACCCCGATGGCTACACCTTC,CASSFWGDPDGYTF
TRBD1,TRBV7-6,TRBJ2-6,NA,TGTGCCAGCAGTTCCACCCTCGGACAGGGACGACGGGGGGCCAACGTCCTGACTTTC,CASSSTLGQGRRGANVLTF
NA,TRBV3-1/TRBV3-2,TRBJ2-1,NA,TGTGCCAGCAGCCAAGATTCTAGTGGCCATGAGCAGTTCTTC,CASSQDSSGHEQFF
NA,TRBV11-2,TRBJ2-7,NA,TGTGCCAGCAGCCCCGCTTCGGGGTCCTCCTACGAGCAGTACTTC,CASSPASGSSYEQYF
TRBD1,TRBV28,TRBJ2-1,NA,TGTGCCAGCCCGTCCCCAGGGGGCCTAGAGAATGAGCAGTTCTTC,CASPSPGGLENEQFF
NA,TRBV5-6,TRBJ1-6,NA,TGTGCCAGCAGCCGTCCGGGGGCCTATAAGATTGCCCTCCACTTT,CASSRPGAYKIALHF
NA,TRBV6-8,TRBJ1-6,NA,TGTGCCAGCATCAAAGGACGGGATTCACCCCTCCACTTT,CASIKGRDSPLHF
NA,TRBV6-1,TRBJ2-1,NA,TGTGCCAGCAGTGGCTCCCTTGAGGGGGGATACAATGAGCAGTTCTTC,CASSGSLEGGYNEQFF